This T cell receptor beta chain was observed in a study of Ad26.COV2.S vaccination and SARS-CoV-2 variants. In the study overall: Ad26.COV2.S was injected intramuscularly once or twice, 56 days apart.

Noted treatment: roughly 20 received Ad26.COV2.S at low or high dose, single or two shots; 5 received placebo; per-sample allocation not given. Collection of the samples took place on day 63 after the first injection of vaccine or placebo. An adult donor aged 18-55 years was enrolled in Boston. A remark on this clone: Its antigen is still unknown.

Study-wide results and limits: Considerable breadth of spike-specific CD8+ and CD4+ T cell responses has reportedly been documented following vaccination. Placebo recipients trailed vaccine recipients in spike-specific TCR breadth.

Data came from immunoSEQ multiplex PCR; TCRdb stores just in-frame clones and leaves some out. The sample includes about 480,000 clones, 87% of them seen just once. Germline loops: CDR1 MNHEY, CDR2 SMNVEV (reference sequence). The CDR3 extends over 13 amino acids. V lost 6 bases and J lost 1, with 6 bases in between. The receptor was isolated from a person between 18 and 60 years old who received the Ad26.COV2.S COVID-19 vaccine or a placebo. The sequencing here drew on peripheral blood, taken in a trial of Ad26.COV2.S vaccine versus placebo. The chain joins TRBV27 to TRBJ2-2; D not certain. The CDR3 region is CASSQQNTGELFF. The CDR3 DNA reads TGTGCCAGCAGCCAACAGAACACCGGGGAGCTGTTTTTT.